The 19 T cell receptor beta chains below come from one sample, sequenced in a study of cytomegalovirus exposure and HLA in healthy donors. The PCR was carried out with 60 Vbeta primers and 13 Jbeta primers. TCRdb keeps only in-frame clones here, not all; method: immunoSEQ multiplex PCR. The profile covers around 160,000 clones, with roughly four fifths appearing a single time and about 4% taken by the ten largest. Sample: PBMCs. The origin of the receptors is a man aged 50 to 59 in good health and CMV-seropositive.

This clone was observed once. This chain links TRBV11-2 with TRBJ2-7, with TRBD2 matching 7 bases. The junction had 9 bases not matched to a gene; V was cut back by 5 bases and J by 2 bases. The germline V gene encodes CDR1 SGHAT and CDR2 FQNNGV. The CDR3 loop spans 15 amino acids. As DNA, the CDR3 is TGTGCCAGCAGCGCCGAACCGGGACTAACCTACGAGCAGTACTTC. As protein: CASSAEPGLTYEQYF.

The chain joins TRBV11-3 to TRBJ2-7, with D perhaps matching TRBD2 (6 bases). Germline CDR1 is SGHNT and CDR2 is YENEEA. The CDR3 covers 16 residues. With 1 base removed from V and 3 bases from J, the gap between germline ends came to 16 bases. As DNA, the CDR3 is TGTGCCAGCAGCTTAGGATTTGGGGGAGGAAACTACGAGCAGTACTTC. This sequence encodes CASSLGFGGGNYEQYF.

In this sample, this clone turned up a few times. The chain combines TRBV10-3 with TRBJ2-7; TRBD2 might be the D (5 bases). V gave up 2 bases and J gave up 2 bases, with 10 bases separating them. The CDR3 sequence is 14 residues long. Per the germline V gene, CDR1 is ENHRY and CDR2 is SYGVKD. This CDR3 reads CAISEGSGTYEQYF. In nucleotides, the CDR3 is TGTGCCATCAGTGAGGGGTCGGGAACCTACGAGCAGTACTTC.

This clone was recorded once. V is TRBV6-1 and J is TRBJ2-5; the match to TRBD2 covers 9 bases. The end of the DNA is better explained by TRBJ2-7, so the J call may be wrong. Per the germline V gene, CDR1 is MNHNS and CDR2 is SASEGT. The length of the CDR3 is 17 residues. The CDR3 here is CASSDGLARTNSYEQYF. In nucleotides, the CDR3 is TGTGCCAGCAGTGACGGACTAGCGCGAACAAACTCCTACGAGCAGTACTTC.

The chain uses TRBV28 and TRBJ2-7; D might be TRBD2 (5 bases). CDR3 length equals 14 residues. V was clipped by 4 bases and J by 4 bases, with 14 bases between them. CDR1 is MDHEN and CDR2 is SYDVKM in the germline V gene. The CDR3 protein is CASSSIGLLYEQYF. The CDR3 DNA follows: TGTGCCAGCAGTTCGATCGGACTCCTTTACGAGCAGTACTTC.

The rearrangement links TRBV30 to TRBJ1-2; 8 bases align to TRBD1. The CDR3 consists of 13 residues. Germline-derived CDR1 and CDR2 are GTSNPN and SVGIG (reference sequence). With 1 base clipped from V and 5 bases from J, the junction kept 3 bases outside the gene matches. This CDR3 is CAWSEQGAYGYTF. The CDR3, as DNA: TGTGCCTGGAGTGAGCAGGGGGCTTATGGCTACACCTTC.

V is TRBV27 and J is TRBJ2-1, with 9 bases matching TRBD2. The V gene's germline CDR1 is MNHEY and CDR2 SMNVEV (reference sequence). The CDR3 is 15 amino acids. The ends lost 3 bases at V and 6 bases at J; junction bases unmatched: 6. CDR3 loop: CASSLIAGVFNEQFF. The CDR3 nucleotides are TGTGCCAGCAGTTTGATAGCGGGAGTCTTCAATGAGCAGTTCTTC.

The J gene is TRBJ2-6, the V gene TRBV6-4; D gene uncertain. V lost 3 bases to trimming and J lost 0 bases, with 6 bases between them. The CDR3 totals 15 residues. Germline loops: CDR1 MRHNA, CDR2 SNTAGT. In DNA form, the CDR3 reads TGTGCCAGCAGTGAGGAGAGCTCTGGGGCCAACGTCCTGACTTTC. It encodes CASSEESSGANVLTF.

This clone was detected only once. The chain is built from TRBV18 and TRBJ2-7, with 7 bases matching TRBD1. The CDR3 is 15 amino acids. Germline CDR1 reads KGHSH; CDR2 reads LQKENI. The J segment lost 4 bases and the V segment lost 6 bases, leaving 12 bases of the junction unmatched. DNA of the CDR3: TGTGCCAGCTCCCTACAGGGGTTTGGGGATTACGAGCAGTACTTC. This gives the protein CASSLQGFGDYEQYF.

The chain carries TRBV28 and TRBJ2-4, with 8 bases that match TRBD1. The germline CDR1 and CDR2 sequences are MDHEN and SYDVKM. The CDR3 covers 18 residues. J lost 0 bases, V lost 5 bases, and 12 bases had no gene match. Written as DNA, the CDR3 is TGTGCCAGCAGTAAAGGCAGGGGGCCATCTCTAGCCAAAAACATTCAGTACTTC. Its translation is CASSKGRGPSLAKNIQYF.

A single count supports this clone. The chain carries TRBV5-1 and TRBJ1-1, with a possible D match to TRBD1 (5 bases). Trimming cost V 6 bases and J 5 bases, with 14 bases left between them. The CDR3 is 13 residues long. From germline, CDR1 is SGHRS and CDR2 YFSETQ. CDR3 sequence reads: CASNGQGGTEAFF. CDR3 DNA sequence: TGCGCCAGCAACGGGCAGGGTGGAACTGAAGCTTTCTTT.

The V gene is TRBV5-1, the J gene TRBJ1-1; D may be TRBD1 (6 bases). The germline V gene has CDR1 SGHRS and CDR2 YFSETQ. The CDR3 is made up of 17 amino acids. V lost 0 bases and J 3 bases, leaving 18 bases between the germline ends. DNA for the CDR3: TGCGCCAGCAGCTTGGCGGTGACAGGTTATGGGGACACTGAAGCTTTCTTT. It encodes CASSLAVTGYGDTEAFF.

The chain combines TRBV2 with TRBJ2-7, with TRBD2 matching 9 bases. The CDR3 runs to 15 residues. V trimming: 6 bases; J trimming: 4 bases; junction bases outside the gene matches: 10. CDR1 is SNHLY, CDR2 FYNNEI, per germline. CDR3 amino acids: CASRNPSGTPYEQYF. DNA for the CDR3: TGTGCCAGCAGGAACCCTAGCGGGACGCCATACGAGCAGTACTTC.

This rearrangement joins TRBV5-1 to TRBJ2-5, with 10 bases that match TRBD1. This CDR3 contains 16 residues. The V gene's germline CDR1 is SGHRS and CDR2 YFSETQ. V trimming: 4 bases; J trimming: 2 bases; junction bases outside the gene matches: 8. The CDR3 DNA follows: TGCGCCAGCAGCAGGAGGACAGGGGGTGATCAAGAGACCCAGTACTTC. The encoded protein is CASSRRTGGDQETQYF.

In this sample, this clone turned up a few times. The V call is TRBV18, the J call TRBJ2-7; D perhaps matches TRBD1 (5 bases). There are 16 residues in the CDR3. The V gene's germline CDR1 is KGHSH and CDR2 LQKENI. The ends were cut back, 0 bases at V and 1 base at J, with 13 bases in the middle. The CDR3 here is CASSPPPDSLSYEQYF. DNA of the CDR3: TGTGCCAGCTCACCACCGCCCGACAGCCTGTCCTACGAGCAGTACTTC.

The chain couples TRBV19 to TRBJ1-1; D is undetermined. V was pared by 3 bases and J by 1 base, with 6 bases between. The CDR3 contains 13 residues. The V gene's germline CDR1 is LNHDA and CDR2 SQIVND (reference sequence). The CDR3 loop reads CASSMWANTEAFF. CDR3 sequence (DNA): TGTGCCAGTAGTATGTGGGCGAACACTGAAGCTTTCTTT.

The genes are TRBV27 and TRBJ1-6; 7 positions agree with TRBD1. V gave up 6 bases and J gave up 10 bases; unmatched junction bases: 6. The germline CDR1 and CDR2 sequences are MNHEY and SMNVEV (reference sequence). CDR3 size: 13 residues. The CDR3, as DNA: TGTGCCAGCAGACCAGGGGGGCAGTCACCCCTCCACTTT. It encodes CASRPGGQSPLHF.

The chain combines TRBV4-3 with TRBJ2-7; maybe TRBD2 (5 bases). Between the trimmed V and J ends, which lost 1 base and 3 bases, there was a span of 13 bases. This CDR3 has 15 amino acids. Germline V gene lookup returns CDR1 LGHNA and CDR2 YSLEER. This CDR3 reads CASSQVLDSRYEQYF. CDR3 coding DNA: TGCGCCAGCAGCCAAGTCTTGGACTCGCGCTACGAGCAGTACTTC.

The rearrangement joins TRBV28 to TRBJ1-6; 10 bases agree with TRBD1. CDR3 length: 16 amino acids. The V and J ends lost 6 bases and 9 bases, in that order; junction bases with no gene match: 11. Germline assignment: CDR1 MDHEN and CDR2 SYDVKM. The CDR3 loop is CASRADRGPLFSPLHF. For the CDR3, the DNA is TGTGCCAGCAGGGCTGACAGGGGGCCACTCTTTTCACCCCTCCACTTT.